This paragraph reports one TCR beta chain. This sample is drawn from a study of blood T cell repertoires in COVID-19. Profiling relied on immunoSEQ multiplex PCR, and the TCRdb table lists in-frame clones only, not all of them. The sample lists 150,000 to 250,000 clones, 94% occurring once. Patients in Seattle were enrolled during active infection, then followed longitudinally. Sequenced material: peripheral blood. This TCR was sampled from a man aged 25-45 years with COVID-19, enrolled during active disease.

The CDR3 reads CATSRAGTGTYEQYF. The DNA for the CDR3 is TGTGCCACCAGCAGAGCCGGGACAGGGACCTACGAGCAGTACTTC. The chain joins TRBV15 to TRBJ2-7, with 9 nucleotides matching TRBD1. V was pared by 1 base and J by 2 bases, with 3 bases of the junction left unmatched. Germline CDR1 is LNHNV and CDR2 is YYDKDF (reference sequence). The CDR3 totals 15 residues. The whole variable domain, remainder taken from reference TRBV15 and TRBJ2-7, is DAMVIQNPRYQVTQFGKPVTLSCSQTLNHNVMYWYQQKSSQAPKLLFHYYDKDFNNEADTPDNFQSRRPNTSFCFLDIRSPGLGDTAMYLCATSRAGTGTYEQYFGPGTRLTVT.